This T cell receptor (beta chain) was recovered during a study of response to subunit inactivated influenza vaccine. V shed 0 bases and J shed 4 bases, with 12 bases lying between them. Per the germline V gene, CDR1 is LGHNA and CDR2 is YSLEER. The CDR3 is 15 amino acids. A remark on this clonotype: What it binds is not known.

A single record per CDR3 protein comes from TCRdb applying MiXCR to the RT-PCR reads. This table has under 850,000 distinct CDR3 sequences, less than 20% appearing once. Whole-study findings and limits: Only a handful of new T cells, the authors suggested, are recruited with each seasonal influenza vaccination.

The TCR sequence derives from a man aged 50-60 years who received an inactivated influenza vaccine. The sample was PBMCs from blood, taken 5 to 6 days after vaccination. This rearrangement joins TRBV4-3 to TRBJ1-1, with D unresolved. The CDR3 reads CASSQDNKGGTEAFF. For the CDR3, the DNA is TGCGCCAGCAGCCAAGATAACAAGGGAGGCACTGAAGCTTTCTTT.